These 17 T cell receptor beta chains originate from one sample sequenced in a study of radiation and T cells in renal cell carcinoma. Indicated time point: baseline pretreatment blood. The treatment: 15 Gy SBRT to primary tumor, nephrectomy 4 weeks later. Sequenced by immunoSEQ multiplex PCR; TCRdb stores in-frame clones only, minus some. This sample has 70,000 to 100,000 clones, with over 65% found just once. The source material was blood, sampled from a patient whose treatment included radiotherapy and nephrectomy. The receptors derive from a man aged 55-75 years with renal cell carcinoma.

V usage is TRBV5-1 and J usage is TRBJ2-3; TRBD2 aligns across 7 bases. The germline CDR1 and CDR2 sequences are SGHRS and YFSETQ. V shed 0 bases and J 0 bases; nucleotides not matched to a gene: 4. This CDR3 has 16 amino acids. In nucleotides, the CDR3 is TGCGCCAGCAGCTTGGGGCGGGAGACTAGCACAGATACGCAGTATTTT. Its translation is CASSLGRETSTDTQYF.

The chain employs TRBV14 and TRBJ1-4; 10 bases are a match to TRBD1. Per the germline V gene, CDR1 is SGHDN and CDR2 is FVKESK. There are 15 residues in the CDR3. V was pared by 4 bases and J by 7 bases, with 6 bases of the junction left unmatched. Here the CDR3 reads CASSLWTGGGEKLFF. The CDR3 DNA is TGTGCCAGCAGCCTCTGGACAGGGGGTGGTGAAAAACTGTTTTTT.

This clone was recorded only once. The genes are TRBV15 and TRBJ2-7; 9 positions match TRBD2. Germline V gene data show CDR1 as LNHNV and CDR2 as YYDKDF (reference sequence). V shed 0 bases and J 8 bases; nucleotides not matched to a gene: 8. The CDR3 consists of 15 residues. The CDR3 coding sequence is TGTGCCACCAGCAGAGATTTACTAGCGGGTAATCAGCAGTACTTC. Translating it yields CATSRDLLAGNQQYF.

This clone occurred many times. The V and J genes are TRBV7-2 and TRBJ2-7; D is ambiguous. V was cut by 1 base and J by 2 bases, with 9 bases left in between. This CDR3 is 14 amino acids long. Germline V gene data show CDR1 as SGHTA and CDR2 as FQGNSA. The CDR3 reads CASSLDPLAYEQYF. CDR3 DNA: TGTGCCAGCAGCTTAGACCCCCTCGCCTACGAGCAGTACTTC.

This clone was observed a handful of times. The gene calls are TRBV10-2 and TRBJ1-1; 8 bases are shared with TRBD1. The length of the CDR3 is 12 residues. Unmatched junction bases numbered 3, after V lost 4 bases and J lost 8 bases. Germline lookup yields CDR1 WSHSY and CDR2 SAAADI. CDR3 loop: CASSAQGAEAFF. As DNA, the CDR3 is TGCGCCAGCAGTGCCCAGGGGGCGGAAGCTTTCTTT.

The rearrangement links TRBV30 to TRBJ2-2, with D perhaps matching TRBD2 (6 bases). Germline V gives CDR1 GTSNPN, CDR2 SVGIG (reference sequence). V was clipped by 5 bases and J by 4 bases, with 11 bases between them. The CDR3 covers 13 residues. The CDR3, as DNA: TGTGCCTGGGCTCGGCGGGGCACCGGGGAGCTGTTTTTT. Translation gives CAWARRGTGELFF.

The chain uses TRBV2 and TRBJ1-5; 9 bases match TRBD1. Unmatched junction bases numbered 13, after V lost 6 bases and J lost 4 bases. Germline V gives CDR1 SNHLY, CDR2 FYNNEI. This CDR3 region has 17 residues. The CDR3 region has the DNA TGTGCCAGCAGGAAGGGACAGGGAGGAGGTGTGAATCAGCCCCAGCATTTT. Amino acids: CASRKGQGGGVNQPQHF.

The CDR3 loop is CASSTGSTDTQYF. The CDR3 DNA is TGTGCCAGCAGTACGGGGAGCACAGATACGCAGTATTTT. The rearrangement joins TRBV28 to TRBJ2-3; D is possibly TRBD2 (5 bases). Germline V gene sequence: CDR1 MDHEN, CDR2 SYDVKM. V shed 5 bases and J shed 0 bases, with 6 bases lying between them. The CDR3 is made up of 13 amino acids.

This clone was observed a handful of times. This chain links TRBV11-2 with TRBJ2-7, with a possible D match to TRBD2 (5 bases). The CDR3 extends over 14 amino acids. Deletions cut 1 base from V and 3 bases from J, with 10 bases between. The V gene's germline CDR1 is SGHAT and CDR2 FQNNGV. The chain's CDR3 is CASSLVATDYEQYF. The CDR3 nucleotides read TGTGCCAGCAGCTTAGTAGCGACTGACTACGAGCAGTACTTC.

The V gene is TRBV5-4, the J gene TRBJ2-7; D is undetermined. The V end lost 5 bases, the J end lost 4 bases, and 13 bases lay between the germline ends. The length of the CDR3 is 13 residues. Germline V gene data show CDR1 as SGHNT and CDR2 as YYREEE (reference sequence). The CDR3 here is CASRPSQAYEQYF. In DNA, the CDR3 is TGTGCCAGCAGGCCCTCCCAAGCGTACGAGCAGTACTTC.

The rearrangement joins TRBV11-2 to TRBJ2-7, with 11 nucleotides matching TRBD2. CDR3 size: 17 residues. Germline V gene sequence: CDR1 SGHAT, CDR2 FQNNGV. V shed 4 bases, J shed 0 bases, and the junction held 8 bases outside the gene matches. The chain's CDR3 is CASSSGLAGPSSYEQYF. CDR3 DNA: TGTGCCAGCAGCTCTGGACTAGCGGGTCCCAGCTCCTACGAGCAGTACTTC.

The V call is TRBV6-5, the J call TRBJ2-7; 9 bases line up with TRBD2. The CDR3 has 14 amino acids. Germline lookup yields CDR1 MNHEY and CDR2 SVGAGI. V gave up 4 bases and J gave up 4 bases; unmatched junction bases: 5. CDR3 amino acids: CASSSGTSNYEQYF. The CDR3, as DNA: TGTGCCAGCAGTTCCGGGACTAGCAATTACGAGCAGTACTTC.

The V gene is TRBV7-9, the J gene TRBJ1-1; no clear D. Per germline, CDR1 SEHNR and CDR2 FQNEAQ (reference sequence). The V gene lost 1 base and the J gene lost 9 bases, with 15 bases spanning the gap. This CDR3 contains 14 residues. The CDR3 region is CASSLDNPQLKAFF. DNA of the CDR3: TGTGCCAGCAGCTTAGATAATCCCCAGTTGAAAGCTTTCTTT. The whole variable domain, filled in from reference TRBV7-9 and TRBJ1-1, reads DTGVSQNPRHKITKRGQNVTFRCDPISEHNRLYWYRQTLGQGPEFLTYFQNEAQLEKSRLLSDRFSAERPKGSFSTLEIQRTEQGDSAMYLCASSLDNPQLKAFFGQGTRLTVV.

CDR3 amino acids: CASSSPAGGETQYF. The CDR3 coding sequence is TGCGCCAGCAGCTCACCAGCGGGAGGGGAGACCCAGTACTTC. This chain connects TRBV5-1 to TRBJ2-5; 10 bases line up with TRBD2. The CDR3 has 14 amino acids. V lost 3 bases to trimming and J lost 5 bases; unmatched junction nucleotides: 4. In germline, CDR1 is SGHRS, CDR2 YFSETQ.

This chain uses TRBV18 with TRBJ1-2; D call uncertain. Germline V gene sequence: CDR1 KGHSH, CDR2 LQKENI. This CDR3 is built from 15 residues. V was pared by 6 bases and J by 3 bases, with 17 bases between. CDR3 bases: TGTGCCAGCTCCCCCGAGGGCCGGGTTGACTATGGCTACACCTTC. It yields the protein CASSPEGRVDYGYTF.

V gene TRBV7-9 combines with J gene TRBJ2-1, with 9 bases matching TRBD2. Losses at the gene ends were 3 bases for V and 5 bases for J; bases not matched to a gene: 8. Germline V gene sequence: CDR1 SEHNR, CDR2 FQNEAQ (reference sequence). The CDR3 contains 16 residues. The chain's CDR3 is CASSFPLAGPNNEQFF. The CDR3 DNA sequence: TGTGCCAGCAGCTTCCCACTAGCGGGCCCGAACAATGAGCAGTTCTTC. Complete variable domain (other parts from reference TRBV7-9 and TRBJ2-1): DTGVSQNPRHKITKRGQNVTFRCDPISEHNRLYWYRQTLGQGPEFLTYFQNEAQLEKSRLLSDRFSAERPKGSFSTLEIQRTEQGDSAMYLCASSFPLAGPNNEQFFGPGTRLTVL.

V usage is TRBV7-6 and J usage is TRBJ1-4; D gene uncertain. Germline V gene sequence: CDR1 SGHVS, CDR2 FNYEAQ. V lost 6 bases and J lost 0, with 11 bases in between. CDR3 length equals 15 residues. The CDR3 sequence is CASRERLATNEKLFF. As DNA, the CDR3 is TGTGCCAGCAGGGAGAGGCTTGCAACTAATGAAAAACTGTTTTTT.